The 25 T cell receptor beta chains below come from one sample, sequenced in a study of CD8+CD57+ T cells in acquired aplastic anemia (dated by TCRdb to the late 2010s). Data came from an Illumina HiSeq 2000. Genomic DNA served as template for TCR beta VDJ combination and CDR3 sequence profiling. TCRdb reran the public reads through fastp at Q25 and MiXCR, keeping productive beta chains. Rows are unified per CDR3 protein, each entry keeping the most common DNA and genes. The sample table records more than 150,000 distinct CDR3 sequences; 40% to 55% of these occur just once. Around 3.2% of the sample lies in the top ten. The patients picked for sequencing were ones in whom flow cytometry had shown an expansion of CD8+CD57+ cells. Sequenced material: sorted CD4+, CD8+, or CD8+CD57+ T cells (not recorded which) from PBMCs. These TCRs come from a human donor with aplastic anemia.

In this sample, this clonotype turned up many times. This chain uses TRBV29-1 with TRBJ1-2; unclear D gene. Germline V CDR1 and CDR2: SQVTM, ANQGSEA. The CDR3 has 11 amino acids. V lost 7 bases to trimming and J lost 8 bases, with 14 bases between them. The CDR3 region is CSAARPEGYTF. The CDR3 DNA is TGCAGCGCCGCCAGGCCCGAGGGCTACACCTTC.

This clonotype was recorded at least ten times. The chain uses TRBV5-1 and TRBJ1-1, with 11 bases aligning to TRBD1. The V and J ends lost 3 bases and 7 bases, in that order; junction bases with no gene match: 2. The CDR3 is made up of 13 amino acids. Germline V gene lookup returns CDR1 SGHRS and CDR2 YFSETQ. The CDR3 nucleotides read TGCGCCAGCAGCTGGGGACAGGGGGTTGAAGCTTTCTTT. As protein: CASSWGQGVEAFF.

The chain is built from TRBV29-1 and TRBJ2-7; TRBD1 might be the D (6 bases). The germline V and J ends were trimmed by 7 bases and 1 base, with 14 bases remaining between them. The CDR3 length is 13 residues. Germline CDR1 is SQVTM and CDR2 is ANQGSEA. The CDR3 loop reads CSAGPDRSYEQYF. The CDR3 nucleotides are TGCAGCGCGGGACCCGACAGGTCCTACGAGCAGTACTTC.

In this sample, this clonotype turned up many times. This rearrangement joins TRBV24-1 to TRBJ2-2, with 7 bases matching TRBD2. Looked up from germline, CDR1 is KGHDR and CDR2 is SFDVKD. V was clipped by 9 bases and J by 3 bases; unmatched bases: 9. This CDR3 is built from 15 residues. The CDR3 here is CATSSGRRDTGELFF. CDR3 coding DNA: TGTGCCACCTCTAGCGGCAGGAGGGACACCGGGGAGCTGTTTTTT.

The chain employs TRBV7-8 and TRBJ1-5, with D tentatively TRBD1 (5 bases). Trimming cost V 1 base and J 6 bases, with 13 bases left between them. Germline loops: CDR1 SGHVS, CDR2 FQNEAQ. The CDR3 contains 15 residues. The CDR3 spells CASSLEQGRSQPQHF. For the CDR3, the DNA is TGTGCCAGCAGCTTAGAGCAGGGAAGGAGTCAGCCCCAGCATTTT.

This clonotype has at least ten counts. The V call is TRBV5-1, the J call TRBJ1-5; D is undetermined. Trimming removed 4 bases from V and 0 bases from J, with 14 bases in between. Per the germline V gene, CDR1 is SGHRS and CDR2 is YFSETQ. The CDR3 has 16 residues. The CDR3 DNA is TGCGCCAGCAGCCTCTGGGAAACCCATAGCAATCAGCCCCAGCATTTT. Its translation is CASSLWETHSNQPQHF.

The chain employs TRBV19 and TRBJ1-4; perhaps TRBD1 as D (6 bases). The V gene lost 3 bases and the J gene lost 13 bases, with 9 bases spanning the gap. The CDR3 consists of 11 residues. Germline V gene data show CDR1 as LNHDA and CDR2 as SQIVND (reference sequence). The CDR3: CASSIGGRLFF. DNA for the CDR3: TGTGCCAGTAGTATTGGGGGCCGACTGTTTTTT.

There are many counts of this clonotype. The chain is built from TRBV6-1 and TRBJ1-2; TRBD1 might be the D (6 bases). Deletions cut 7 bases from V and 8 bases from J, with 14 bases between. This CDR3 is built from 12 residues. The germline CDR1 and CDR2 sequences are MNHNS and SASEGT. CDR3 in DNA: TGTGCCAGCAACGGACAGCTCGGGGGCTACACCTTC. It specifies CASNGQLGGYTF.

The chain joins TRBV4-1 to TRBJ1-6, with D tentatively TRBD1 (6 bases). Looked up from germline, CDR1 is MGHRA and CDR2 is YSYEKL. V lost 8 bases and J lost 9, with 17 bases in between. This CDR3 has 14 residues. The CDR3, as DNA: TGCGCCAGCGGCTGGGACACCGCAGTTTCACCCCTCCACTTT. Protein product: CASGWDTAVSPLHF.

The chain couples TRBV10-3 to TRBJ1-1, with D possibly being TRBD1 (5 bases). The CDR3 loop spans 15 amino acids. V was cut by 4 bases and J by 0 bases, with 12 bases left in between. Germline CDR1 reads ENHRY; CDR2 reads SYGVKD. The CDR3 loop reads CAISAKDTMNTEAFF. DNA for the CDR3: TGTGCCATCAGTGCTAAGGACACTATGAACACTGAAGCTTTCTTT.

Points on this clonotype: One end of the junction fails to match germline, which may point to a read error. This chain links TRBV9 with TRBJ2-3; D tentatively reads TRBD1 or TRBD2 (5 bases each). CDR3 length: 14 amino acids. CDR1 and CDR2 from the germline V gene are SGDLS and YYNGEE. The CDR3 bases are TGTGCCAGCAGCGTAGAGGGACGGGGAGATACGCGGTACTTT. Protein sequence: CASSVEGRGDTRYF.

This clonotype was recorded at least ten times. This sequence joins TRBV19 and TRBJ1-5; perhaps TRBD1 as D (6 bases). CDR3 length: 14 residues. Trimming pared 7 bases from V and 6 bases from J, leaving 16 bases between. Germline CDR1 and CDR2: LNHDA and SQIVND (reference sequence). CDR3 nucleotide sequence: TGTGCCAGTACCCCCCCGGGGGGCGGTCAGCCCCAGCATTTT. Protein product: CASTPPGGGQPQHF.

The V call is TRBV20-1, the J call TRBJ1-5, with TRBD1 identical over 8 bases. With V trimmed by 5 bases and J by 7 bases, 7 bases remained unmatched. The CDR3 length is 13 residues. Germline loops: CDR1 DFQATT, CDR2 SNEGSKA (reference sequence). The CDR3 spells CSAAQGAKQPQHF. Here the CDR3 DNA reads TGCAGTGCTGCTCAGGGGGCGAAGCAGCCCCAGCATTTT.

In this sample, this clonotype turned up once. The chain is built from TRBV4-2 and TRBJ1-5; 9 nucleotides line up with TRBD1. The CDR3 consists of 15 residues. Germline CDR1 reads LGHNA; CDR2 reads YNFKEQ. Trimming removed 1 base from V and 7 bases from J; junction bases left unmatched: 5. The DNA of the CDR3 is TGTGCCAGCAGCCAAGGGGGGACAGGGCCCCAGCCCCAGCATTTT. This encodes CASSQGGTGPQPQHF.

This clonotype has just a few counts. A much larger clone lies one base from this, so it may be a read error. V is TRBV19 and J is TRBJ1-3, with a weak D call TRBD1 (5 bases). This CDR3 has 16 amino acids. Germline CDR1 and CDR2: LNHDA and SQIVND (reference sequence). Trimming removed 6 bases at V and 0 bases at J, with 15 bases between. The CDR3 here is CASSPWDFHSGNTIYF. The CDR3 region has the DNA TGTGCCAGTAGCCCTTGGGACTTCCACTCTGGAAACACCATATATTTT.

To note about this clonotype: A read error may explain this, as a much larger clone is one base away. The V gene is TRBV25-1, the J gene TRBJ2-7, with TRBD2 matching over 7 bases. The germline CDR1 and CDR2 sequences are MGHDK and SYGVNS. The length of the CDR3 is 13 residues. The CDR3 nucleotides are TGTGCCAGCTCCCGGGGGGTTAACTACGGGCAGTACGTC. Protein: CASSRGVNYGQYV.

The sample holds many counts of this clonotype. The chain joins TRBV6-1 to TRBJ1-1; 7 bases are a match to TRBD1. The germline V gene has CDR1 MNHNS and CDR2 SASEGT. J gave up 4 bases and V 6 bases, and 8 bases lay outside the gene matches. This CDR3 region has 14 residues. This CDR3 reads CASRSDRDSTEAFF. CDR3 nucleotides: TGTGCCAGCAGGAGCGACAGGGATAGCACTGAAGCTTTCTTT.

This chain uses TRBV20-1 with TRBJ2-7; D is unresolved. Looked up from germline, CDR1 is DFQATT and CDR2 is SNEGSKA (reference sequence). Trimming removed 7 bases from V and 4 bases from J, with 17 bases in between. CDR3 size: 13 residues. CDR3 protein: CSGKSTAGYEQYF. The CDR3 DNA reads as TGCAGTGGAAAATCGACGGCTGGGTACGAGCAGTACTTC.

Comments on this clonotype: As the CDR3 is not closed by the conserved phenylalanine or tryptophan, this likely results from a read error. Because the CDR3's place on the DNA is in doubt, the DNA is left out and the CDR3 is given as listed by TCRdb. V usage is TRBV2 and J usage is TRBJ2-3; TRBD2, the D gene given by the table, was not confirmed from the DNA. The CDR3 is made up of 9 amino acids, end residues included. Germline CDR1 SNHLY, CDR2 FYNNEI. CDR3 in amino acids: CASRGGGLA.

This clonotype was recorded a few times. This may come from a read error, since a much larger clone is one base off. V is TRBV7-2 and J is TRBJ2-5; 10 bases are shared with TRBD2. The CDR3 sequence is 16 residues long. The J segment lost 13 bases and the V segment lost 3 bases, leaving 17 bases of the junction unmatched. The germline V gene has CDR1 SGHTA and CDR2 FQGNSA. The CDR3 sequence is CASSFELAGALRARYF. In DNA form, the CDR3 reads TGTGCCAGCAGCTTTGAGCTAGCGGGGGCTCTTAGGGCCCGGTACTTC.

This clonotype was seen at least ten times. The V gene is TRBV4-3, the J gene TRBJ1-2; 8 nucleotides align to TRBD1. The junction had 2 bases not matched to a gene; V was cut back by 0 bases and J by 2 bases. The CDR3 spans 15 residues. Germline-derived CDR1 and CDR2 are LGHNA and YSLEER. CDR3 sequence: CASSQDAGGNYGYTF. CDR3 nucleotide sequence: TGCGCCAGCAGCCAAGATGCAGGGGGCAACTATGGCTACACCTTC.

The J gene is TRBJ2-7, the V gene TRBV24-1; no clear D gene. The CDR3 runs 12 residues. V lost 5 bases to trimming and J lost 0 bases, with 4 bases between them. Germline V gene sequence: CDR1 KGHDR, CDR2 SFDVKD. In nucleotides, the CDR3 is TGTGCCACCAGTGGGAACTCCTACGAGCAGTACTTC. Translation: CATSGNSYEQYF.

As to this clonotype: The CDR3 does not close with the conserved phenylalanine or tryptophan, likely indicating a read error. The rearrangement joins TRBV19 to TRBJ1-1; D is possibly TRBD1 (6 bases). The germline V and J ends were trimmed by 6 bases and 3 bases, with 14 bases remaining between them. The V gene's germline CDR1 is LNHDA and CDR2 SQIVND (reference sequence). CDR3 length equals 14 residues. CDR3 protein: CASRLRGVDTEAFL. The CDR3 bases are TGTGCCAGTAGATTAAGGGGGGTCGACACTGAAGCTTTCCTT.

In this sample, this clonotype turned up many times. The chain uses TRBV5-6 and TRBJ1-6; D is unclear. Germline V gives CDR1 SGHDT, CDR2 YYEEEE. The CDR3 length is 15 residues. V dropped 4 bases and J dropped 7 bases, with 15 bases sitting between them. The chain's CDR3 is CASSPAVGPNSPLHF. The CDR3 nucleotides are TGTGCCAGCAGCCCGGCTGTCGGACCCAATTCACCCCTCCACTTT.

The chain links TRBV29-1 to TRBJ2-7; TRBD1 matches 10 bases. The ends lost 7 bases at V and 3 bases at J; junction bases unmatched: 3. CDR3 length: 12 amino acids. Germline V gene lookup returns CDR1 SQVTM and CDR2 ANQGSEA. This chain's CDR3 is CSAGQGGYEQYF. The CDR3 DNA follows: TGCAGCGCTGGACAGGGGGGCTACGAGCAGTACTTC.